This TCR beta chain was retrieved from a study of OX40 agonist ivuxolimab in advanced cancers. Study-level background: At 82.7% male, the cohort had a mean age of 60 years, ranging from about 23 to 79. Study-level points and caveats: Clones of CD4+ and CD8+ blood T cells grew by week 6 at doses of 0.1 to 3.0 mg/kg. It was also the case that some nonresponders had low normalized T-cell clonal expansion.

Blood sampling took place at baseline, cycle 4 day 1, and cycle 7 day 1. Generated by immunoSEQ multiplex PCR, the TCRdb table keeps only in-frame clones and is missing some. The data contain roughly 89,000 clones, more than 75% of them seen just once; the ten biggest clones take up 0.33%. Note on this clone: Its antigen is unidentified.

This sequence originates from an adult with an advanced solid tumor such as melanoma, head and neck, liver or kidney cancer. The sample consisted of CD4+ or CD8+ T cells sorted from blood, taken in a trial of the OX40 agonist ivuxolimab.

The CDR3 is CASSLDVAGVFVNEQFF. In DNA form, the CDR3 reads TGCGCCAGCAGCTTGGATGTAGCGGGAGTGTTCGTCAATGAGCAGTTCTTC. V usage is TRBV5-1 and J usage is TRBJ2-1, with TRBD2 matching 9 bases. The trim removed 0 bases at V and 6 bases at J, leaving 10 bases unmatched. The CDR3 runs to 17 residues. The germline V gene has CDR1 SGHRS and CDR2 YFSETQ.